These T cell receptor beta chains were read from a single sample in a study of shared clonotypes between healthy human individuals. This table comes from immunoSEQ multiplex PCR, and its TCRdb copy is limited to in-frame clones, with some not included. The sample yields about 1 million clones, more than 60% seen once. What was sequenced was memory CD4+ T cells sorted from blood. All receptors derive from a man younger than 35 in good health. Each CDR3 is given with its conserved first and last residue. The order of the fields is J gene, D gene, V gene, clone size, CDR3 DNA, CDR3 protein. D genes are given only for firm matches. A row's size may be missing; if present it is once, few, many or a size class.

TRBJ2-1 - TRBV7-2 - TGTGCCAGCAGCCAGGACTCCAGCTCCTACAATGAGCAGTTCTTC CASSQDSSSYNEQFF
TRBJ1-1 - TRBV7-2 - TGTGCCAGCAGCCCGGCGGCAGCAAACACTGAAGCTTTCTTT CASSPAAANTEAFF
TRBJ2-5 - TRBV7-9 - TGTGCCAGCAGCAAACCGGCGGAGGGGGAGACCCAGTACTTC CASSKPAEGETQYF
TRBJ1-2 - TRBV5-1 - TGCGCCAGCAGCTCGCCGCCTGGAGGAGGCTACACCTTC CASSSPPGGGYTF
TRBJ2-7 - TRBV7-6 - TGTGCCAGCAGCTTAGAGGACCTCTCCTACGAGCAGTACTTC CASSLEDLSYEQYF
TRBJ2-7 TRBD1 TRBV5-1 once TGCGCCAGCAGCTTGCAGACAGGGGGAGCCTACGAGCAGTACTTC CASSLQTGGAYEQYF
TRBJ2-7 TRBD2 TRBV10-1 many TGCGCCAGTAGCGGGAGTACCTACGAGCAGTACTTC CASSGSTYEQYF
TRBJ2-7 - TRBV12-5 - TGTGCTAGTGGTTTGGTACTGTCTAGCGAGCCTCCTAACGAGCAGTACTTC CASGLVLSSEPPNEQYF
TRBJ2-3 - TRBV4-3 - TGCGCCAGCAGCCAAGATCGACTTAGCCACACAGATACGCAGTATTTT CASSQDRLSHTDTQYF
TRBJ1-2 - TRBV19 - TGTGCCAGTAGTATTTATCCAGGGAGAGAGTTCTATGGCTACACCTTC CASSIYPGREFYGYTF
TRBJ2-5 - TRBV30 - TGTGCCTGGAATTTTGTCGGGGAGACCCAGTACTTC CAWNFVGETQYF
TRBJ1-5 TRBD1 TRBV5-8 - TGTGCCAGCAGCGCGGGACAGGTCAGCAATCAGCCCCAGCATTTT CASSAGQVSNQPQHF
TRBJ1-1 - TRBV9 - TGTGCCAGCAGCGTAAACCCACGGGCGAACACTGAAGCTTTCTTT CASSVNPRANTEAFF
TRBJ2-1 TRBD1 TRBV11-2 - TGTGCCAGCAGCCAGGACAGGGGGCTTTACAATGAGCAGTTCTTC CASSQDRGLYNEQFF
TRBJ2-5 - TRBV29-1 - TGCAGCGTTGAAGATGGGGTATTTCAAGAGACCCAGTACTTC CSVEDGVFQETQYF
TRBJ2-3 - TRBV29-1 once TGCAGCGTTGAAGTACCGGCAGATACGCAGTATTTT CSVEVPADTQYF
TRBJ2-1 - TRBV5-8 - TGTGCCAGCAGCCGTATAGGAACTAGCTATGAGCAGTTCTTC CASSRIGTSYEQFF
TRBJ2-3 TRBD1 TRBV7-2 - TGTGCCAGCAGCTTTGGTTCCGGGACAGGGGGTTCAGATACGCAGTATTTT CASSFGSGTGGSDTQYF
TRBJ2-1 TRBD2 TRBV5-1 - TGCGCCAGCACCGGGACTAGCGGTTTCAATGAGCAGTTCTTC CASTGTSGFNEQFF
TRBJ2-1 TRBD2 TRBV13 - TGTGCCAGCAGCTTTCTAGCGGGGGGCTACAATGAGCAGTTCTTC CASSFLAGGYNEQFF
TRBJ1-1 TRBD1 TRBV5-6 - TGTGCCAGCAGCTGGGGGACAGGGAAGTGGGGCACTGAAGCTTTCTTT CASSWGTGKWGTEAFF
TRBJ1-5 - TRBV27 - TGTGCCTCAAGTTTTGGGGGCAGGGAACAGCCCCAGCATTTT CASSFGGREQPQHF
TRBJ2-7 - TRBV29-1 many TGCAGCGTTGAGAGATCCTACGAGCAGTACTTC CSVERSYEQYF
TRBJ2-1 TRBD1 TRBV4-1 - TGCGCCAGCAGCCACTCGTTGGTGACAGGGTTATCGGATGAGCAGTTCTTC CASSHSLVTGLSDEQFF
TRBJ1-1 - TRBV6-5 - TGTGCCAGCACGACGGACAGAATAAACACTGAAGCTTTCTTT CASTTDRINTEAFF
TRBJ1-4 - TRBV28 - TGTGCCAGCAGTTTTTCGCCGGGACGGGGGAATGAAAAACTGTTTTTT CASSFSPGRGNEKLFF
TRBJ1-1 TRBD1 TRBV7-9 few TGTGCCAGCAGCTTAGCACAGGGGGGGACTGAAGCTTTCTTT CASSLAQGGTEAFF
TRBJ2-7 - TRBV5-1 - TGCGCCAGCAGCTTGGTTGGCGGGCGGGGCTACTACGAGCAGTACTTC CASSLVGGRGYYEQYF
TRBJ2-4 - TRBV30 - TGTGCCTGGGAGGACAAAAACATTCAGTACTTC CAWEDKNIQYF
TRBJ1-3 TRBD1 TRBV2 few TGTGCCAGCACAGGGGGGACCTCTGGAAACACCATATATTTT CASTGGTSGNTIYF
TRBJ2-7 - TRBV18 once TGTGCCAGCTCACCAGGGCAGGAAGGGCAGTACTTC CASSPGQEGQYF